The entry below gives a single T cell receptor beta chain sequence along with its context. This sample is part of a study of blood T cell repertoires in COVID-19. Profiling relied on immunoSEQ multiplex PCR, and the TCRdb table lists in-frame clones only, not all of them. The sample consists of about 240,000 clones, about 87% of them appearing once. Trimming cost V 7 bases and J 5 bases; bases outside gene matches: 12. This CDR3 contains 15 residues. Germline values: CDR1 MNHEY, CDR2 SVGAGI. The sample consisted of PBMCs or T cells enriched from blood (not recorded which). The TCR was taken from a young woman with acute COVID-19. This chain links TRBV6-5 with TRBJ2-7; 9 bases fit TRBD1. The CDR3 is CASNPEWDRVNEQYF. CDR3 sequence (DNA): TGTGCCAGCAACCCCGAATGGGACAGGGTCAACGAGCAGTACTTC.